The clone carrying this TCR beta chain appeared a single time. This sample is part of a study of shared clonotypes between healthy human individuals. Study at large: The donor pool was made up of a couple of women and three men aged 18 to 49.

The CDR3 loop spans 14 amino acids. The germline gives CDR1 MNHEY, CDR2 SVGAGI. V dropped 6 bases and J dropped 10; count of bases not matched to a gene: 7. Measured with immunoSEQ multiplex PCR; TCRdb has only the in-frame clones, and not every one. This sample has a few hundred thousand clones, with around 70% found just once. This receptor was obtained from a man aged 25-45 years in good health. Sequencing was performed on memory CD4+ T cells sorted from blood. Subset described: CD45RA-negative fraction. V usage is TRBV6-5 and J usage is TRBJ1-6; 9 bases are shared with TRBD1. The CDR3 spells CASSRTGVGSPLHF. The CDR3 DNA sequence: TGTGCCAGCAGCCGGACAGGGGTAGGGTCACCCCTCCACTTT.